This TCR beta chain came from a study of OX40 agonist ivuxolimab in advanced cancers. Study-level background: Ivuxolimab is a fully human IgG2 antibody that activates OX40 (CD134). Patients achieving partial responses numbered three: one hepatocellular carcinoma case and two cutaneous melanoma cases. Findings and limits, study-wide: Clonal expansion in partial responders at 0.1-3.0 mg/kg ranked among the lowest. CD4+ and CD8+ blood T cells expanded clonally by week 6 at 0.1 to 3.0 mg/kg.

Trimming pared 0 bases from V and 2 bases from J, leaving 12 bases between. This CDR3 spans 16 amino acids. Germline CDR1 is LNHDA and CDR2 is SQIVND (reference sequence). Of note for this clone: Its target is not known.

TCRdb's copy holds only in-frame clones and misses some; the assay was immunoSEQ multiplex PCR. Here the sample spans fewer than 85,000 clones, 85% to 90% being singletons. Specimen: CD4+ or CD8+ T cells sorted from blood, collected in a trial of the OX40 agonist ivuxolimab. This TCR came from an adult with an advanced solid tumor such as melanoma, head and neck, liver or kidney cancer. V usage is TRBV19 and J usage is TRBJ2-3; perhaps TRBD2 as D (6 bases). The CDR3 spells CASSIDPGLSTDTQYF. The CDR3 DNA reads TGTGCCAGTAGTATAGATCCGGGACTTTCCACAGATACGCAGTATTTT.